This TCR beta chain was recovered during a study of beta chain features in type 1 diabetes. Germline assignment: CDR1 SQVTM and CDR2 ANQGSEA. This CDR3 region has 14 residues. Trimming removed 4 bases from V and 1 base from J, with 14 bases in between. Expressed TCRB transcripts were sequenced, since all the RNA that had been isolated was reverse transcribed. Sequencing was performed with immunoSEQ multiplex PCR; in TCRdb, only in-frame clones are kept and a portion is missing. Among about 150,000 clones, 7.5% to 10% were seen once, and the ten largest hold 0.5% to 0.65%. Sequenced material: central memory CD4+ T cells from blood. The chain joins TRBV29-1 to TRBJ2-7; D may be TRBD1 (5 bases). This receptor was obtained from a young man in good health. CDR3 DNA sequence: TGCAGCGTTGCCGGTGACAGCCGGTCCTACGAGCAGTACTTC. Its protein is CSVAGDSRSYEQYF.